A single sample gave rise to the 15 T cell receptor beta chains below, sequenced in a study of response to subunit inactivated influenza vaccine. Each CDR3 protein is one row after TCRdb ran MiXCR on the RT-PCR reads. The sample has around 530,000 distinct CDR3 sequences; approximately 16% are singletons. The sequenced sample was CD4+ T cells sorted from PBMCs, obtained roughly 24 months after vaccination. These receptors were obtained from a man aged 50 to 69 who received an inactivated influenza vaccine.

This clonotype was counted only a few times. The CDR3 loop reads CASSLDGSSGNTIYF. The CDR3 DNA sequence: TGCGCCAGCAGCTTGGATGGCTCCTCTGGAAACACCATATATTTT. The chain combines TRBV5-1 with TRBJ1-3; no clear D gene. Germline CDR1 and CDR2: SGHRS and YFSETQ. The V gene lost 0 bases and the J gene lost 0 bases, with 7 bases spanning the gap. The CDR3 loop spans 15 amino acids.

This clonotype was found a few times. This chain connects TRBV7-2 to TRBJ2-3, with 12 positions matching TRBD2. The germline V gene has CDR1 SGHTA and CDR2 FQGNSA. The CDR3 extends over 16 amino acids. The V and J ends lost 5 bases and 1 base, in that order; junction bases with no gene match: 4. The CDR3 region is CASSDRLAGGTDTQYF. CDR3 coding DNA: TGTGCCAGCAGCGACCGACTAGCGGGGGGCACAGATACGCAGTATTTT.

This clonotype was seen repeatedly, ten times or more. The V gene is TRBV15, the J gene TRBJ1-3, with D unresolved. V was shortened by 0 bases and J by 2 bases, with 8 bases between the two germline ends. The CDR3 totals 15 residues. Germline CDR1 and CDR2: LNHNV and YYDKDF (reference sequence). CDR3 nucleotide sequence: TGTGCCACCAGCAGAGATCCCCAGGCTGGAAACACCATATATTTT. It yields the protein CATSRDPQAGNTIYF.

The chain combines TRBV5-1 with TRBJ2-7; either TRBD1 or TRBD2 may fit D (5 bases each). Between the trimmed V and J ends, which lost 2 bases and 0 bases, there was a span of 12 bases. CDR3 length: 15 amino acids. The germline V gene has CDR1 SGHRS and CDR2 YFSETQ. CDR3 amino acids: CASSFNGATSYEQYF. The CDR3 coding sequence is TGCGCCAGCAGCTTTAACGGGGCGACCTCCTACGAGCAGTACTTC.

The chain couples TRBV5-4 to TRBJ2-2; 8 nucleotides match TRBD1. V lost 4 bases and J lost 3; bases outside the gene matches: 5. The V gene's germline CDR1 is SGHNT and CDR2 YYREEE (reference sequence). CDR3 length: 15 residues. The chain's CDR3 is CASSRQGQHTGELFF. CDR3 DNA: TGTGCCAGCAGCCGACAGGGGCAACACACCGGGGAGCTGTTTTTT. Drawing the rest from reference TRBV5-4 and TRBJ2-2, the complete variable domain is ETGVTQSPTHLIKTRGQQVTLRCSSQSGHNTVSWYQQALGQGPQFIFQYYREEENGRGNFPPRFSGLQFPNYSSELNVNALELDDSALYLCASSRQGQHTGELFFGEGSRLTVL.

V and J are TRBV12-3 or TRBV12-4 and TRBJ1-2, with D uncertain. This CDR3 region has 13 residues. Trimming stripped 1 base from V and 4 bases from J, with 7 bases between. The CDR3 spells CASSLDDFYGYTF. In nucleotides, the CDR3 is TGTGCCAGCAGTTTAGATGATTTCTATGGCTACACCTTC.

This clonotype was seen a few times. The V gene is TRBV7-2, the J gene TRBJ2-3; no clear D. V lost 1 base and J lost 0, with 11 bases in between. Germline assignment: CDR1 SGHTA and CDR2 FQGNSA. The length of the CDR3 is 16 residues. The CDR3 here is CASSLESLLSTDTQYF. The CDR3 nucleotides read TGTGCCAGCAGCTTAGAAAGCCTCCTTAGCACAGATACGCAGTATTTT.

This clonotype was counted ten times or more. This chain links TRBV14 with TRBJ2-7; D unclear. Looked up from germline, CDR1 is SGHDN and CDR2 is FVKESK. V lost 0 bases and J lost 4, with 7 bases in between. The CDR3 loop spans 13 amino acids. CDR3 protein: CASSQDNWYEQYF. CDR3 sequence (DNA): TGTGCCAGCAGCCAAGATAACTGGTACGAGCAGTACTTC.

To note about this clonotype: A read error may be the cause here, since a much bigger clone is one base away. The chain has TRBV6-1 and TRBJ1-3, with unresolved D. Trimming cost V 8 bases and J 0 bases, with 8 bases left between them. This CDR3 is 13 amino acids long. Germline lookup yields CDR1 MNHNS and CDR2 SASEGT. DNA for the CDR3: TGTGCCAGCGAGGAAAGCTCTGGAAACACCATATATTTT. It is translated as CASEESSGNTIYF.

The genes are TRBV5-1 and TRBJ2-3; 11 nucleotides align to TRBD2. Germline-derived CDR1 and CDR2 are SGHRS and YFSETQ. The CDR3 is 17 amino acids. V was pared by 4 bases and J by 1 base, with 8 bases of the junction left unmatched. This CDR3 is CASSAGGGLAGTDTQYF. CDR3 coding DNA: TGCGCCAGCAGCGCGGGCGGGGGACTAGCGGGCACAGATACGCAGTATTTT.

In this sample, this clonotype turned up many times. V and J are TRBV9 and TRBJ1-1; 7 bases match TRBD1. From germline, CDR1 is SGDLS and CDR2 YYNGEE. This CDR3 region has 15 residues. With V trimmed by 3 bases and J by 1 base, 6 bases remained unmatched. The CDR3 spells CASSAGQAGNTEAFF. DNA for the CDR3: TGTGCCAGCAGCGCCGGACAGGCGGGGAACACTGAAGCTTTCTTT.

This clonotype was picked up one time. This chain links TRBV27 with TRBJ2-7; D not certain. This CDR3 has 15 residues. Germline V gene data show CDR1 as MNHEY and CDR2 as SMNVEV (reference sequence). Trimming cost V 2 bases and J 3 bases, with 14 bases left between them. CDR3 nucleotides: TGTGCCAGCAGTTTACGCGGAGCACCCGTCTACGAGCAGTACTTC. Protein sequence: CASSLRGAPVYEQYF.

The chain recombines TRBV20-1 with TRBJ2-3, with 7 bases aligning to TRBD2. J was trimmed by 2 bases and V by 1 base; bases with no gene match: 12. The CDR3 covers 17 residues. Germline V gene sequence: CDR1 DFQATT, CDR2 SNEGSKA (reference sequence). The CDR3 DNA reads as TGCAGTGCTAGAGGGGGTTTTGGGCGGGGGAACACAGATACGCAGTATTTT. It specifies CSARGGFGRGNTDTQYF.

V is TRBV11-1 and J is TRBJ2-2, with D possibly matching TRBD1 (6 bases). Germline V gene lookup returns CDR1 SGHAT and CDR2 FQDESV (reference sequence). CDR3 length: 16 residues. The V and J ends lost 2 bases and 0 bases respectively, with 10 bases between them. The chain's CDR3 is CASSLNTGSNTGELFF. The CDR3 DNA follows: TGTGCCAGCAGCTTAAACACAGGGTCGAACACCGGGGAGCTGTTTTTT.

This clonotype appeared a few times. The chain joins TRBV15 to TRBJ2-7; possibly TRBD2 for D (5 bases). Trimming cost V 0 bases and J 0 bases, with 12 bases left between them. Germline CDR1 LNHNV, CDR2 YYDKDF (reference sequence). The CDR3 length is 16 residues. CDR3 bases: TGTGCCACCAGCAGAGATGAGGCGACTACCTCCTACGAGCAGTACTTC. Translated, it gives CATSRDEATTSYEQYF.